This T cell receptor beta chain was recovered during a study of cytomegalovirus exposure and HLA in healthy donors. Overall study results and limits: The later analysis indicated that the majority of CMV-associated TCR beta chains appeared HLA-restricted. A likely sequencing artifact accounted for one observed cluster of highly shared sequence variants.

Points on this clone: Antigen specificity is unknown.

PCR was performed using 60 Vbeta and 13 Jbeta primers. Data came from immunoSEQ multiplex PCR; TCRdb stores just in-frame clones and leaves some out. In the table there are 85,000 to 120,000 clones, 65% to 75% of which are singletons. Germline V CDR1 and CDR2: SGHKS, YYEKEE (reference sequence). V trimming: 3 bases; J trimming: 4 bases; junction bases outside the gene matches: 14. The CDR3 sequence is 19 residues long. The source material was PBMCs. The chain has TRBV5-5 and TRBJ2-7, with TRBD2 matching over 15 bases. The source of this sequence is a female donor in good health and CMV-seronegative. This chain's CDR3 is CASSSRREGLAGGGYEQYF. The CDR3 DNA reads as TGTGCCAGCAGCTCACGGAGGGAGGGACTAGCGGGAGGAGGATACGAGCAGTACTTC.